The present TCR beta chain was sequenced within a study of T-cell reconstitution after alpha-beta-depleted transplantation in children. Looked up from germline, CDR1 is KGHSH and CDR2 is LQKENI. Between the trimmed V and J ends, which lost 6 bases and 1 base, there was a span of 15 bases. This CDR3 region has 15 residues. It was with unique molecular identifiers that the TCRbeta library was prepared. TCRdb called the PCR reads again in MiXCR, with one record for every CDR3 protein. The table has about 270,000 distinct CDR3 sequences, 9.9% seen once. The input for sequencing was PBMCs from the stem cell graft donor, taken from the stem cell graft. J is TRBJ1-1 and V is TRBV18; D is perhaps TRBD1 (5 bases). This sequence was found in a human donor who donated a stem cell graft to a child with SCID. CDR3 residues: CASSAGGGRNTEAFF. In DNA form, the CDR3 reads TGTGCCAGCTCGGCGGGCGGGGGACGGAACACTGAAGCTTTCTTT.